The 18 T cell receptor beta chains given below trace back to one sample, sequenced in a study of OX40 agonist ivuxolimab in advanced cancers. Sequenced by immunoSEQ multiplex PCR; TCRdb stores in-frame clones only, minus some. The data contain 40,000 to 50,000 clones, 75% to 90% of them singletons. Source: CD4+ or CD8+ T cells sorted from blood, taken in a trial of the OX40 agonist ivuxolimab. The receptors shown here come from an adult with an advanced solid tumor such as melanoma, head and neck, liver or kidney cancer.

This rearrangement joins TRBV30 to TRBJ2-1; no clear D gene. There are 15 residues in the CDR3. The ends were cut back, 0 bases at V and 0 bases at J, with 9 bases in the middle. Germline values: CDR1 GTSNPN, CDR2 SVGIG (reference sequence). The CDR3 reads CAWSVRVSSYNEQFF. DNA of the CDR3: TGTGCCTGGAGTGTACGCGTCTCCTCCTACAATGAGCAGTTCTTC.

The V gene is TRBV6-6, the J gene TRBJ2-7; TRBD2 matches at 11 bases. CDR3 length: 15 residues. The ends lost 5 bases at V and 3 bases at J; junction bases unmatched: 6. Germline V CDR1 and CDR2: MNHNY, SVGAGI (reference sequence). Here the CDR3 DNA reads TGTGCCAGCAGTAAACTAGCGGGAGAAGGCTACGAGCAGTACTTC. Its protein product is CASSKLAGEGYEQYF.

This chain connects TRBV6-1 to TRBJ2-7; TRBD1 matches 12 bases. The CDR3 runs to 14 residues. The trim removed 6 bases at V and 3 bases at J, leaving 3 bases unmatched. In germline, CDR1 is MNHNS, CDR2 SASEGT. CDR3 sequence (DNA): TGTGCCAGCAGAGGGACAGGGGGCCGCTACGAGCAGTACTTC. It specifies CASRGTGGRYEQYF.

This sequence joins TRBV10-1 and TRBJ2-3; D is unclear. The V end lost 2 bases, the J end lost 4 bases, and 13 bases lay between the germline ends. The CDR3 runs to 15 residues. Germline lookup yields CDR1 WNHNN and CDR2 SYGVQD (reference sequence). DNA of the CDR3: TGCGCCAGCAGTGAGGGAAGCTATCAGCCAGATACGCAGTATTTT. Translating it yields CASSEGSYQPDTQYF.

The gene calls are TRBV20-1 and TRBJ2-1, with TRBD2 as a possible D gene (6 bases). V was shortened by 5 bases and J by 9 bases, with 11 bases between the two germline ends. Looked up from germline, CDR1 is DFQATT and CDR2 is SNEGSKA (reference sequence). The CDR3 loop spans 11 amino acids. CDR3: CSAGDSVEQFF. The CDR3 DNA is TGCAGTGCTGGGGACTCAGTTGAGCAGTTCTTC.

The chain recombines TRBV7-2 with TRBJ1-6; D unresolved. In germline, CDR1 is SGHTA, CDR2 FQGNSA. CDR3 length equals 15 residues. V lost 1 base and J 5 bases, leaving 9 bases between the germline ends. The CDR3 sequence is CASSLGQHHNSPLHF. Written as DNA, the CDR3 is TGTGCCAGCAGCTTAGGCCAACATCATAATTCACCCCTCCACTTT.

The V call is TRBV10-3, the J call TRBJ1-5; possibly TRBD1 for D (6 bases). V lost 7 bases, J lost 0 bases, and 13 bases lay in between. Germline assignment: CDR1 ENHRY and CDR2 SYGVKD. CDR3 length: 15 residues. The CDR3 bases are TGTGCCATCAAGGACAGTGGGCATAGCAATCAGCCCCAGCATTTT. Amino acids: CAIKDSGHSNQPQHF.

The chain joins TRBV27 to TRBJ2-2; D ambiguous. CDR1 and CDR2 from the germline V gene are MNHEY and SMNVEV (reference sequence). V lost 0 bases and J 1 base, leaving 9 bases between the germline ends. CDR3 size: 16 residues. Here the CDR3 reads CASSLSARLNTGELFF. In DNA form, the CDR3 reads TGTGCCAGCAGTTTATCAGCCAGGCTGAACACCGGGGAGCTGTTTTTT.

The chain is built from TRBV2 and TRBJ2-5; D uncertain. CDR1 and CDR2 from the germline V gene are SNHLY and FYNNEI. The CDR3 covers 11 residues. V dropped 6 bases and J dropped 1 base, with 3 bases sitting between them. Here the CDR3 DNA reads TGTGCCAGCAGCCTCCAAGAGACCCAGTACTTC. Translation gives CASSLQETQYF.

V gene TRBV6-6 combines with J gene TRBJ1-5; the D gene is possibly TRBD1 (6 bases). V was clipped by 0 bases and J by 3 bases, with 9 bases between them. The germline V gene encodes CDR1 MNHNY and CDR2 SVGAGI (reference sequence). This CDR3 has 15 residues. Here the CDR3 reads CASSYSRGHNQPQHF. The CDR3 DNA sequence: TGTGCCAGCAGTTACTCTAGGGGACACAATCAGCCCCAGCATTTT.

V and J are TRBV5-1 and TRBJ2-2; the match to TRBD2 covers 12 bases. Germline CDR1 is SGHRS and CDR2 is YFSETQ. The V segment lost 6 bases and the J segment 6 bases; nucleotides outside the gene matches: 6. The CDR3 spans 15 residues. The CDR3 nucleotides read TGCGCCAGCACCGCGACTAGCGGGAGACCCGGGGAGCTGTTTTTT. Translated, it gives CASTATSGRPGELFF.

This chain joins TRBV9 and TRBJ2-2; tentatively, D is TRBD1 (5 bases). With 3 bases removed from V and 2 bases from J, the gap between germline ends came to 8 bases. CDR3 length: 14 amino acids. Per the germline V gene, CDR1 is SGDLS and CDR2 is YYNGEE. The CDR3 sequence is CASSGQPNTGELFF. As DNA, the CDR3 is TGTGCCAGCAGCGGACAGCCCAACACCGGGGAGCTGTTTTTT.

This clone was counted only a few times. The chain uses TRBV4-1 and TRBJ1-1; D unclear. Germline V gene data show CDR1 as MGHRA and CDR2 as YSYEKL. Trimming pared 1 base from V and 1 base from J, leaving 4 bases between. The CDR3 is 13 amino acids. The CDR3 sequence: CASSQARNTEAFF. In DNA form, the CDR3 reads TGCGCCAGCAGCCAAGCCCGGAACACTGAAGCTTTCTTT.

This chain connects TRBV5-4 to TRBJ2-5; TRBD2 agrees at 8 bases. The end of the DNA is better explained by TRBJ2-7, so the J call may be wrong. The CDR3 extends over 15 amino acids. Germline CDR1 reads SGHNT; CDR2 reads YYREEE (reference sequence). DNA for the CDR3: TGTGCCAGCAGCTTGGATCGGGGGGGAAACTACGAGCAGTACTTC. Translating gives CASSLDRGGNYEQYF.

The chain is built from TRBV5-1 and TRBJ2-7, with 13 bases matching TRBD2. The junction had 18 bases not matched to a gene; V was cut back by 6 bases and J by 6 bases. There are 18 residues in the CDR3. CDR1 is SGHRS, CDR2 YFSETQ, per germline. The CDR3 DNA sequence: TGCGCCAGCAACTATTGGACTAGCGGGAGCCCACGTCTTCGCGAGCAGTACTTC. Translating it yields CASNYWTSGSPRLREQYF.

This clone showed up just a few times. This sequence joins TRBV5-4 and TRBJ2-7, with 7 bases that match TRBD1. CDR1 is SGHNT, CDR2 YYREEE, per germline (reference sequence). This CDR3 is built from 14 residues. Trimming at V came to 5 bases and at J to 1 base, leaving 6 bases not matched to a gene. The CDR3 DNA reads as TGTGCCAGCAGACCCGACAGGGCTTCCTACGAGCAGTACTTC. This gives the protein CASRPDRASYEQYF.

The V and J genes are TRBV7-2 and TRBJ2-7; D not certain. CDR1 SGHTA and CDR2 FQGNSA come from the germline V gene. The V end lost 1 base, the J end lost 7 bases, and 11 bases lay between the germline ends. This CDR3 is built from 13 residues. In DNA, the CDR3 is TGTGCCAGCAGCTTAGGAGCTGTAAGGGAGCAGTACTTC. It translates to CASSLGAVREQYF. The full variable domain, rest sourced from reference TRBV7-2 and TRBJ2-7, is GAGVSQSPSNKVTEKGKDVELRCDPISGHTALYWYRQSLGQGLEFLIYFQGNSAPDKSGLPSDRFSAERTGGSVSTLTIQRTQQEDSAVYLCASSLGAVREQYFGPGTRLTVT.

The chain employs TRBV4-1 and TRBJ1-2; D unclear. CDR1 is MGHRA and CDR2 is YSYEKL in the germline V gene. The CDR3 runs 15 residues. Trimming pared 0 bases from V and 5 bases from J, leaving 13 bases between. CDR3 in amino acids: CASSQEYRRLYGYTF. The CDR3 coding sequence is TGCGCCAGCAGCCAAGAGTACCGGCGATTATATGGCTACACCTTC.